This T cell receptor beta chain was sequenced in a study of neoadjuvant anti-PD-1 for oral cavity cancer. As for the study in general: Before surgery, most patients got three to four biweekly 3 mg/kg nivolumab doses. Patients without progression received a fourth nivolumab dose around day 43, then surgical resection on days 50-56.

Most PBMC samples had 480 ng input DNA in six replicates. Profiling relied on immunoSEQ multiplex PCR, and the TCRdb table lists in-frame clones only, not all of them. The profile shows just over 14,000 clones, less than 85% of them singletons. Deletions cut 1 base from V and 6 bases from J, with 9 bases between. Germline CDR1 and CDR2: SNHLY and FYNNEI. CDR3 length equals 14 residues. V gene TRBV2 combines with J gene TRBJ2-2; D unclear. The material was PBMCs, obtained before nivolumab (anti-PD-1) treatment. This receptor was identified in a person aged 40-85 years with oral cavity squamous cell carcinoma. The CDR3 region is CASSEDVLPGELFF. The CDR3, as DNA: TGTGCCAGCAGTGAAGACGTGCTGCCCGGGGAGCTGTTTTTT.